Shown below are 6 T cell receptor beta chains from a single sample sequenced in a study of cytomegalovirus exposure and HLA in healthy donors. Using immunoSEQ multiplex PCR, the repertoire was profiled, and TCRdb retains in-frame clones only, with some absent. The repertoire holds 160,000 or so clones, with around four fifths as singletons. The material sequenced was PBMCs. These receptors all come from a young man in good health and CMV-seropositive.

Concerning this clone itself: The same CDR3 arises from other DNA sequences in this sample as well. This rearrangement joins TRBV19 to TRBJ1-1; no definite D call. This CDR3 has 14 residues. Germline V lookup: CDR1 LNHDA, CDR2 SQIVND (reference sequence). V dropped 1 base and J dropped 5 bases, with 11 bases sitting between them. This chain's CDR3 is CASSIVGGYTEAFF. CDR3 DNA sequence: TGTGCCAGTAGTATAGTCGGAGGGTATACTGAAGCTTTCTTT. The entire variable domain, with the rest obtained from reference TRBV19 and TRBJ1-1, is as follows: DGGITQSPKYLFRKEGQNVTLSCEQNLNHDAMYWYRQDPGQGLRLIYYSQIVNDFQKGDIAEGYSVSREKKESFPLTVTSAQKNPTAFYLCASSIVGGYTEAFFGQGTRLTVV.

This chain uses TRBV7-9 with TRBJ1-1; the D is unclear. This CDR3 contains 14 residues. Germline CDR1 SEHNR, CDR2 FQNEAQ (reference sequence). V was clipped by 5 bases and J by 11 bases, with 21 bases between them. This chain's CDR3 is CASSPTGPPGEAFF. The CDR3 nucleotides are TGTGCCAGCAGCCCCACCGGGCCCCCCGGGGAGGCTTTCTTT.

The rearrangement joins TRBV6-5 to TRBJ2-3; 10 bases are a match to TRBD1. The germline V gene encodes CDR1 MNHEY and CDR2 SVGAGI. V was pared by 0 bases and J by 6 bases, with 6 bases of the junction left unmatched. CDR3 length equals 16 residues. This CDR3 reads CASSYSGTGVLDTQYF. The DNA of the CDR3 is TGTGCCAGCAGTTACTCCGGGACAGGGGTTTTGGATACGCAGTATTTT.

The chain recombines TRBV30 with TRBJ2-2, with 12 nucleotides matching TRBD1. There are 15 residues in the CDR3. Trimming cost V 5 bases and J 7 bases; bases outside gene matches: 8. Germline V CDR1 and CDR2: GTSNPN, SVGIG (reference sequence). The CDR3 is CAWDGTGGFGGELFF. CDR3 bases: TGTGCCTGGGACGGGACAGGGGGCTTTGGCGGGGAGCTGTTTTTT.

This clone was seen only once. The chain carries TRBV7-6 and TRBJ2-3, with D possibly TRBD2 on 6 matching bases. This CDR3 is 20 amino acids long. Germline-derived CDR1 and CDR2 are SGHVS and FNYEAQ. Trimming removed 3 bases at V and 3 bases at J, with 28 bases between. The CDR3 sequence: CASSFPAGTLFDYRTDTQYF. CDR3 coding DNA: TGTGCCAGCAGCTTCCCCGCCGGGACTCTTTTTGATTACCGGACAGATACGCAGTATTTT.

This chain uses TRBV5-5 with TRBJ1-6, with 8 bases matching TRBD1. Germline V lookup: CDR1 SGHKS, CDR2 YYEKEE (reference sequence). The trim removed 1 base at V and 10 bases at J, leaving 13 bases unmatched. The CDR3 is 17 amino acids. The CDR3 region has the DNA TGTGCCAGCAGCTTGTCCCCAGAAACAGGGGGAATATCACCCCTCCACTTT. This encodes CASSLSPETGGISPLHF.